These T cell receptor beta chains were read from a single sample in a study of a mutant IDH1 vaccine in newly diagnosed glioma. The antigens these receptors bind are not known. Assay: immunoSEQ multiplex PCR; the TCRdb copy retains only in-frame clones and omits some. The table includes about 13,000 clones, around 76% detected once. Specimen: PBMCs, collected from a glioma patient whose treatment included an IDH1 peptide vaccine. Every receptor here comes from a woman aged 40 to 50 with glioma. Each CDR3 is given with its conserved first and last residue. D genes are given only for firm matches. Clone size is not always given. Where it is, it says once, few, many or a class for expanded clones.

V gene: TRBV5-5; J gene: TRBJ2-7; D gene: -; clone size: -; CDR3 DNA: TGTGCCAGCAGCTTGTCGACACCATCCTACGAGCAGTACTTC; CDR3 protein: CASSLSTPSYEQYF
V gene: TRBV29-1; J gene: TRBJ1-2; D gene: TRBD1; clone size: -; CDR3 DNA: TGCAGCGGGCTCGGGACAGGGGGTTTTGCTAACTATGGCTACACCTTC; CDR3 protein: CSGLGTGGFANYGYTF
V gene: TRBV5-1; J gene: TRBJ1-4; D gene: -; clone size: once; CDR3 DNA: TGCGCCAGCAGCTTAAATGGTCACTATAGAAGTGGAGATAATGAAAAACTGTTTTTT; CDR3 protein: CASSLNGHYRSGDNEKLFF
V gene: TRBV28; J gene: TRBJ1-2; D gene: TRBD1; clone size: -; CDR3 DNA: TGTGCCAGCAGTCTTCGAACAGGGGGCTATGGCTACACCTTC; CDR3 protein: CASSLRTGGYGYTF
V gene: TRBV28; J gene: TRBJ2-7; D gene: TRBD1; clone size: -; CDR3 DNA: TGTGCCAGCAGTTCCAGGGGGCGAAGCTCCTACGAGCAGTACTTC; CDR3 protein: CASSSRGRSSYEQYF
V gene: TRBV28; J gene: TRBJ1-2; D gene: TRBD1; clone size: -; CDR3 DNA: TGTGCCAGCAGTGACAGGGAGGGTTCTGGCTACACCTTC; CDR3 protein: CASSDREGSGYTF
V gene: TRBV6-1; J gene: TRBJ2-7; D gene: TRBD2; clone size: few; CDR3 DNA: TGTGCCAGCAGTGCGACTAGCGGGATAGGGGAGCAGTACTTC; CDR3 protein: CASSATSGIGEQYF
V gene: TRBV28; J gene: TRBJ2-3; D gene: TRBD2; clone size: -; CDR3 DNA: TGTGCCAGCAGCTCCGGGGGGGGCACAGATACGCAGTATTTT; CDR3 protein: CASSSGGGTDTQYF
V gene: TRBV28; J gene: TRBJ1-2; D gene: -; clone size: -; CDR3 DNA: TGTGCCAGCAGTTTATGGGGGGACCGATCCTATGGCTACACCTTC; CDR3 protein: CASSLWGDRSYGYTF
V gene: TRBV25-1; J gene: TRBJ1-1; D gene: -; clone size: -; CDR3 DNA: TGTGCCAGCAGTGAACCCAACAGGGATTCTAGAACTGAAGCTTTCTTT; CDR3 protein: CASSEPNRDSRTEAFF
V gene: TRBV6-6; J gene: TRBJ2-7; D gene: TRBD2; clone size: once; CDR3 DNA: TGTGCCAGCAGTTACAGGAGGGAGGGCGTCTACGAGCAGTACTTC; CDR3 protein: CASSYRREGVYEQYF
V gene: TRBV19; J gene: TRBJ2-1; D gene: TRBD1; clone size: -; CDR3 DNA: TGTGCCAGTAGTATTCAGGGGGCGTCCTACAATGAGCAGTTCTTC; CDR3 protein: CASSIQGASYNEQFF
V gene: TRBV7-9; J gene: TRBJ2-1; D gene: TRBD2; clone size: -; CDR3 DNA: TGTGCCAGCAGCTTAGCGCGTATTCCGGGAGGAAACAATGAGCAGTTCTTC; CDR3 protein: CASSLARIPGGNNEQFF
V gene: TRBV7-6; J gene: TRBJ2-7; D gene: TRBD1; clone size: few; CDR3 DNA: TGTGCCAGCAGCCAGGGACAGGGCGGCAACGAGCAGTACTTC; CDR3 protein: CASSQGQGGNEQYF
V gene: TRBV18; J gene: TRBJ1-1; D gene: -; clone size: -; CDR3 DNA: TGTGCCAGCTCGCAGGGAAGGAACACTGAAGCTTTCTTT; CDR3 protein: CASSQGRNTEAFF
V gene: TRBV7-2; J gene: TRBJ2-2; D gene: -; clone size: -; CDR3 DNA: TGTGCCAGCAGCCGAGCATCAGTGGTAGCGTTTCCCGGGGAGCTGTTTTTT; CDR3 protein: CASSRASVVAFPGELFF
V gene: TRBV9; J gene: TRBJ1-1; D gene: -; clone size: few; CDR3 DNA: TGTGCCAGCAGCGTATGGATGAACACTGAAGCTTTCTTT; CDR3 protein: CASSVWMNTEAFF
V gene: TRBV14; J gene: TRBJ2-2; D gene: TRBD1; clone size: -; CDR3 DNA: TGTGCCAGCAGTCGACAGGGGCGCGAGGAGCTGTTTTTT; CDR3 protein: CASSRQGREELFF
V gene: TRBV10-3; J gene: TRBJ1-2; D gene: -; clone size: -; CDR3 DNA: TGTGCCAACAGAGATGACAGTCGAGGCTACACCTTC; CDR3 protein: CANRDDSRGYTF
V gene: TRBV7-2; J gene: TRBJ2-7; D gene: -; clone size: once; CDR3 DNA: TGTGCCAGCAGCTTTTTAGGCGCCCACGAGCAGTACTTC; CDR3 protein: CASSFLGAHEQYF
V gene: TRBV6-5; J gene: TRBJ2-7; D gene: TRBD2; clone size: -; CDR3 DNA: TGTGCCAGCCAGGTAACTAGCGGATTCTACGAGCAGTACTTC; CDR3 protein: CASQVTSGFYEQYF
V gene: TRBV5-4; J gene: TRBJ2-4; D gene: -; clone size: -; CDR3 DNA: TGTGCCAGCAGCCGAGACCCGATCACAGGAGGACTAGCCAAAAACATTCAGTACTTC; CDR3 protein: CASSRDPITGGLAKNIQYF
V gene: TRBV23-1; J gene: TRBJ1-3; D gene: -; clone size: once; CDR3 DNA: TGCGCCAGCAGTCAATCTTGGGAGACTTACCAAGCCGGGAACACCATATATTTT; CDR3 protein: CASSQSWETYQAGNTIYF
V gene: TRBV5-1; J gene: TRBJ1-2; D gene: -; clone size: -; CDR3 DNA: TGCGCCAGCAGCTTGGTTGGCAGGGAATTAAGCGGCTACACCTTC; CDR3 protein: CASSLVGRELSGYTF
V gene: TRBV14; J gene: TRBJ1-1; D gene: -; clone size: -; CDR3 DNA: TGTGCCAGCAGCCTCGGGGGGGCCACTGAAGCTTTCTTT; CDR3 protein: CASSLGGATEAFF
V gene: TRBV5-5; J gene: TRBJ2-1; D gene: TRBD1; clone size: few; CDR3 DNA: TGTGCCAGCAGCCCGACAGGGGGGTCCAATGAGCAGTTCTTC; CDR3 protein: CASSPTGGSNEQFF
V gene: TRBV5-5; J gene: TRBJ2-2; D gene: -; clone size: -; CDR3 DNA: TGTGCCAGCAGGCGGTTTCGGGACACCGGGGAGCTGTTTTTT; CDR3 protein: CASRRFRDTGELFF
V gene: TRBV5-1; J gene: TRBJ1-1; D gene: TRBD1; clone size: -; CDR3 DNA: TGCGCCAGCAGCCCCAGAGGGACAGGGAGTATTCTTGGTCCGAACACTGAAGCTTTCTTT; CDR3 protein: CASSPRGTGSILGPNTEAFF
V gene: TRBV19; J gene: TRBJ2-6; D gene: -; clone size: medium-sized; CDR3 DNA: TGTGCCAGTACCTCTCGGGGGTCCCCCAACGTCCTGACTTTC; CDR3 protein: CASTSRGSPNVLTF
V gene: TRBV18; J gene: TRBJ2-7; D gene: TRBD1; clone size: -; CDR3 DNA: TGTGCCAGCTCCCCGACAGGGTCCTACGAGCAGTACTTC; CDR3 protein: CASSPTGSYEQYF
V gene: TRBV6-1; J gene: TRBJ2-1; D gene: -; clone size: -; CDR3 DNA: TGTGCCAGCCGGGACGTAACCCGGGGCAATGAGCAGTTCTTC; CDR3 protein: CASRDVTRGNEQFF
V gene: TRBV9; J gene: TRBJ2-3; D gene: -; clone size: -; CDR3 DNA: TGTGCCAGCAGCGCCCGGGGGGCGGCTCTGGGGGATACGCAGTATTTT; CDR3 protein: CASSARGAALGDTQYF
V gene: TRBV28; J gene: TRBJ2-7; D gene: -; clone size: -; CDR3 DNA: TGTGCCAGCAGCTACCAAAAGGGTGGCGAGCAGTACTTC; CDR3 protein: CASSYQKGGEQYF
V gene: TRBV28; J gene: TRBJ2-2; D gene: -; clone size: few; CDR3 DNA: TGTGCCAGCAGTTTAGCCGGGGAGCTGTTTTTT; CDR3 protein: CASSLAGELFF
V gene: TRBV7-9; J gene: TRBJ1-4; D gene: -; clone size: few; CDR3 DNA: TGTGCCAGCAGCTTAAAGGGGCAAGGTGAAAAACTGTTTTTT; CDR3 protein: CASSLKGQGEKLFF
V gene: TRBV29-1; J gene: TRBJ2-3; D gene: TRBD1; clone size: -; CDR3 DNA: TGCAGCGTTGAGACAGGGAATGCAGATACGCAGTATTTT; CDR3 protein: CSVETGNADTQYF
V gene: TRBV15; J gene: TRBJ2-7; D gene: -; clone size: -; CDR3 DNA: TGTGCCACCAGCAGAGTGCGGGACTCCTACGAGCAGTACTTC; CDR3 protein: CATSRVRDSYEQYF
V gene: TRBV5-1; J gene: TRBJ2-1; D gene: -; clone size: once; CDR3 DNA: TGCGCCAGCAGCTTACCGGTGAACTCCTACAATGAGCAGTTCTTC; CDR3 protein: CASSLPVNSYNEQFF
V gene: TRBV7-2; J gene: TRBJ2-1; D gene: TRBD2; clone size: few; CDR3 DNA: TGTGCCAGCAGCTTCCCACTAGCGGGGTTTCATGAGCAGTTCTTC; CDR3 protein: CASSFPLAGFHEQFF
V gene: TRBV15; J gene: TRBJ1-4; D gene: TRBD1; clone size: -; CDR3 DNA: TGTGCCACCAGCGCGCGCACCGGGACAGGGAACGAAAAACTGTTTTTT; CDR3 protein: CATSARTGTGNEKLFF
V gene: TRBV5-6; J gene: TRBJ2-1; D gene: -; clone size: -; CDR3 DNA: TGTGCCAGCAGCCCCGTGACAGGCCCCTACAATGAGCAGTTCTTC; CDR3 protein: CASSPVTGPYNEQFF
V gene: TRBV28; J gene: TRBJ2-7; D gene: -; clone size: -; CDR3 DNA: TGTGCCAGCAGTCCCCCGAGGACTGGGGTAGCGAGCTGGTACTTC; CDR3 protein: CASSPPRTGVASWYF
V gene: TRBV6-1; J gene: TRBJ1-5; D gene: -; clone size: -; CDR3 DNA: TGTGCCAGCAGAGAGTGGGCTCAGCCCCAGCATTTT; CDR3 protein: CASREWAQPQHF
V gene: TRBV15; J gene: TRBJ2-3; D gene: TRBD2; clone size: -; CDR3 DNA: TGTGCCACGAGGCGGGGGGGGAGCTCAGATACGCAGTATTTT; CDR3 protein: CATRRGGSSDTQYF
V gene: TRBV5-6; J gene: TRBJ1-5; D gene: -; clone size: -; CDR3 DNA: TGTGCCAGCAGCTTGGGTTACAGTCCTAGCAATCAGCCCCAGCATTTT; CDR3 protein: CASSLGYSPSNQPQHF
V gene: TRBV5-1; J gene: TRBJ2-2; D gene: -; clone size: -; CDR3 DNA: TGCGCCAGCAGCGTCCCGGGACATCCGGAACCCGGGGAGCTGTTTTTT; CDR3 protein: CASSVPGHPEPGELFF
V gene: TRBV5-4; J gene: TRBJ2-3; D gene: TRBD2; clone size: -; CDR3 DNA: TGTGCCAGCAGCTTACGGCGGGAGCTCGCAGATACGCAGTATTTT; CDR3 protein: CASSLRRELADTQYF
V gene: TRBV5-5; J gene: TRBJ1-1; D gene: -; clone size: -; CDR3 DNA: TGTGCCAGCAGCAGTAACACTGAAGCTTTCTTT; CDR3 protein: CASSSNTEAFF
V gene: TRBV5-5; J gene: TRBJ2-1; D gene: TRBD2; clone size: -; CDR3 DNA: TGTGCCAGCAGCTTGGCCGGCGGGAGGTCAGGCAATGAGCAGTTCTTC; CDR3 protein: CASSLAGGRSGNEQFF
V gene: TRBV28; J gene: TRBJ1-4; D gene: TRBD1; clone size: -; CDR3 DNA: TGTGCTTCCCTAAGGCCCAGGGGGCGTCTTAATGAAAAACTGTTTTTT; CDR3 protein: CASLRPRGRLNEKLFF
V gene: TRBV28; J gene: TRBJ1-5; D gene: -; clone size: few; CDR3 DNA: TGTGCCAGCAGTTTACCCGGCAATCAGCCCCAGCATTTT; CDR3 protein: CASSLPGNQPQHF
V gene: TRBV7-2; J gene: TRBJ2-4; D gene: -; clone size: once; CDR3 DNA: TGTGCCAGCAGCTTATTGGTCGGGAGTTTGTACATTCAGTACTTC; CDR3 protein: CASSLLVGSLYIQYF
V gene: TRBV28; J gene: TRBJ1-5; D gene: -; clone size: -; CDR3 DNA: TGTGCCAGCAGTTTATCTTCCGGGGGGGAGGTTGTCACTCAGCCCCAGCATTTT; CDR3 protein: CASSLSSGGEVVTQPQHF
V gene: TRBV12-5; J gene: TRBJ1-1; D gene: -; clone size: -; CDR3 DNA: TGTGCTAGTGGTTTGAAAGGAGGGTTGAACACTGAAGCTTTCTTT; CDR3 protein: CASGLKGGLNTEAFF